The rows below give T cell receptor beta chains drawn from one sample of a study of blood T cell repertoires in COVID-19. Assay: immunoSEQ multiplex PCR; the TCRdb copy retains only in-frame clones and omits some. The sample yields about 130,000 clones, approximately 90% seen once. Specimen: peripheral blood. The receptors come from a man aged 60 to 75 with COVID-19, enrolled during active disease. Each CDR3 is given with its conserved first and last residue.

v_gene	j_gene	CDR3aa
TRBV3-1/TRBV3-2	TRBJ2-5	CASSKRTLRGETQYF
TRBV18	TRBJ1-5	CASSDRFSNQPQHF
TRBV19	TRBJ2-7	CATVDRSTYEQYF
TRBV7-2	TRBJ1-1	CASSPYYSSTEAFF
TRBV27	TRBJ2-7	CASKVGHPTYEQYF
TRBV6-2/TRBV6-3	TRBJ2-5	CASSYSTGALRETQYF
TRBV7-3	TRBJ2-1	CASSLMGGSYNEQFF
TRBV7-2	TRBJ2-3	CASSLISGATDTQYF
TRBV15	TRBJ2-1	CATSRGPGTGDNEQFF
TRBV7-2	TRBJ1-1	CASSYTVNTEAFF
TRBV19	TRBJ2-5	CASSRGEGTGYAETQYF
TRBV5-4	TRBJ2-7	CASSFQVTGGGNEQYF
TRBV7-9	TRBJ2-6	CASSLGVAGAGANVLTF
TRBV18	TRBJ1-1	CASSPGLGNTEAFF
TRBV21-1	TRBJ2-7	CASSKGGQGHRESSYEQYF
TRBV5-4	TRBJ2-7	CASSLEGTGREQYF
TRBV5-4	TRBJ1-6	CASSRRQGANSPLHF
TRBV6-5	TRBJ2-2	CASSRRGLELFF
TRBV5-8	TRBJ1-1	CASSFQARTNTEAFF
TRBV6-5	TRBJ1-2	CASSSTETYGYTF
TRBV15	TRBJ1-2	CATSTGAAYGYTF
TRBV2	TRBJ2-2	CASRETFANTGELFF
TRBV27	TRBJ1-5	CASSPGTGLQPQHF
TRBV6-6	TRBJ2-7	CASSQQGWLGYF
TRBV14	TRBJ2-5	CASSQQLRFGGQETQYF
TRBV3-1/TRBV3-2	TRBJ2-2	CASSQTSTGELFF
TRBV19	TRBJ1-4	CASSLNRGTNEKLFF
TRBV9	TRBJ1-2	CASSAGQKSSGGYTF
TRBV11-2	TRBJ1-2	CASTPPPASYGYTF
TRBV4-2	TRBJ1-2	CASSQGTGGYTF
TRBV5-1	TRBJ1-3	CASSLGTTGTGNTIYF
TRBV15	TRBJ2-3	CATSPPGLAGSTDTQYF
TRBV9	TRBJ2-7	CASRDYRPSSYEQYF
TRBV19	TRBJ1-4	CASSPPGPEEKLFF
TRBV6-5	TRBJ2-3	CASSYSGAGTPNTQYF